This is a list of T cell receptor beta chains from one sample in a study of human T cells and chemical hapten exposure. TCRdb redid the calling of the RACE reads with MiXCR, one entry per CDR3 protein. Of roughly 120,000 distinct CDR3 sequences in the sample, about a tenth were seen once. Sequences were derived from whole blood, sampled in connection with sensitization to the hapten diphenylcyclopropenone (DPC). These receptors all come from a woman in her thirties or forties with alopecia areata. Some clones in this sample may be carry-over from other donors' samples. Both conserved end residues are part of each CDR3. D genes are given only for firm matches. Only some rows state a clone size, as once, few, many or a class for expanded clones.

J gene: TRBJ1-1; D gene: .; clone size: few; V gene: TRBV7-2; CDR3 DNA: TGTGCCAGCAGCGCCGAGGGGCGCTTCAGGAACACTGAAGCTTTCTTT; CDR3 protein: CASSAEGRFRNTEAFF
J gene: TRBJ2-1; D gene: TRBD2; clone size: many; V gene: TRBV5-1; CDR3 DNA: TGCGCCAGCAGCCCCCCGGGACTAGCGTCCTACAATGAGCAGTTCTTC; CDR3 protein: CASSPPGLASYNEQFF
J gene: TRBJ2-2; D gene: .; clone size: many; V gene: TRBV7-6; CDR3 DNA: TGTGCCAGCAGCTTAGCGGGTTCTACCGGGGAGCTGTTTTTT; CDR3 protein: CASSLAGSTGELFF
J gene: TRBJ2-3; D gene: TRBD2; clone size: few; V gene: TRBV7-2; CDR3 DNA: TGTGCCAGCAGCCATAGAGCGGGGGGCGGCACAGATACGCAGTATTTT; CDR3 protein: CASSHRAGGGTDTQYF
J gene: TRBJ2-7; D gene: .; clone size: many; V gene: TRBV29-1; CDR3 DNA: TGCAGCGTTGTAGACTACTACGAGCAGTACTTC; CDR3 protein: CSVVDYYEQYF
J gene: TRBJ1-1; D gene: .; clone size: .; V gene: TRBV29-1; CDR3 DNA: TGCAGCGTTGCGCGATTGAACACTGAAGCTTTCTTT; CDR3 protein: CSVARLNTEAFF
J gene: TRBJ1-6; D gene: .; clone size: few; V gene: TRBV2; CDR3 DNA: TGTGCCAGCGGGGCGGAATATAATTCACCCCTCCACTTT; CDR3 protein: CASGAEYNSPLHF
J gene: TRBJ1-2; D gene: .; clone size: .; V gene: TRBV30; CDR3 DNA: TGTGCCTGGAGTTTGGTCGGCGGGCAATACTATGGCTACACCTTC; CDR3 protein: CAWSLVGGQYYGYTF
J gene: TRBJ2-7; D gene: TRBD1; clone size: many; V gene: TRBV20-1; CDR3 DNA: TGCAGTGCCCAAGACAGGGGAGGGCAGTACTTC; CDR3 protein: CSAQDRGGQYF
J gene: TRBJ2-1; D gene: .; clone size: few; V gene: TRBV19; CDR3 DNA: TGTGCCAGTAGTCAGCGGCCAGGGAGGAATGAGCAGTTCTTC; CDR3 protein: CASSQRPGRNEQFF
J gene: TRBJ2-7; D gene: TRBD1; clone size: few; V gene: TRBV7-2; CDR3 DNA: TGTGCCAGCAGCCGCGAAGGGGGCTCGAGCTCCTACGAGCAGTACTTC; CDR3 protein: CASSREGGSSSYEQYF
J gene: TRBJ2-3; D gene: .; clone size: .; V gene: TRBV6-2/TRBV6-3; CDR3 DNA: TGTGCCAGCAGTCGGAGCACCCGAGCAGATACGCAGTATTTT; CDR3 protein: CASSRSTRADTQYF
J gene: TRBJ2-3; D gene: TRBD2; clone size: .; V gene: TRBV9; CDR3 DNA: TGTGCCAGCGCTCGGGAGGGGCCGGATACGCAGTATTTT; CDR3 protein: CASAREGPDTQYF
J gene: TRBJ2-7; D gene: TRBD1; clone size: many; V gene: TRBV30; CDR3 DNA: TGTGCCTGGAGCGCCGGACAGGGTAACTACGAGCAGTACTTC; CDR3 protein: CAWSAGQGNYEQYF
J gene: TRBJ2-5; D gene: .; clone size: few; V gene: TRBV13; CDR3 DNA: TGTGCCAGCAGCTTAGCCGTCAGGGGCGGCGAGACCCAGTACTTC; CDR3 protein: CASSLAVRGGETQYF
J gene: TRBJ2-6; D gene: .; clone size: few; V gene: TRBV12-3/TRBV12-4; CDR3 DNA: TGTGCCAGCAGACGGACAGCGGATTTCTCTGGGGCCAACGTCCTGACTTTC; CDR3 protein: CASRRTADFSGANVLTF
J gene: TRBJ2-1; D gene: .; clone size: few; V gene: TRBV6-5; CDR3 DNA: TGTGCCAGCAGTCAACTTGGGGCTAGCAGGGAGCAGTTCTTC; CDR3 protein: CASSQLGASREQFF
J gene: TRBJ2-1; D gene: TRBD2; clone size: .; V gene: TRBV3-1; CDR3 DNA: TGTGCCAGCAGCCGAGCGGGACTGTCCGTCAATGAGCAGTTCTTC; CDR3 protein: CASSRAGLSVNEQFF
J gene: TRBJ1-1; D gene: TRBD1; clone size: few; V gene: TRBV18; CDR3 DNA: TGTGCCAGCTCTCCCAACCCCGGGACAGGGGATGGGAACACTGAAGCTTTCTTT; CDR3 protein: CASSPNPGTGDGNTEAFF
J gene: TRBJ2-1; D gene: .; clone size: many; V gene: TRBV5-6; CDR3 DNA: TGTGCCAGCAGCTTGGTCCGTGACCCCTACAATGAGCAGTTCTTC; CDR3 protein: CASSLVRDPYNEQFF
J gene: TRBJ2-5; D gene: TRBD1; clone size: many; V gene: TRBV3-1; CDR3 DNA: TGTGCCAGCAGCCGGGACAGGGGAATAGGGCAGACCCAGTACTTC; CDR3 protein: CASSRDRGIGQTQYF
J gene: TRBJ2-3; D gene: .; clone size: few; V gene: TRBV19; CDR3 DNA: TGTGCCAGTAGGGGCGTTAGCACAGATACGCAGTATTTT; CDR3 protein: CASRGVSTDTQYF
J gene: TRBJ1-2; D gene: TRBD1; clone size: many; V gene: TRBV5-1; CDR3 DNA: TGCGCCAGCAGCTTGGGACAGGGGGCGCTTGGATATGGCTACACCTTC; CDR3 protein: CASSLGQGALGYGYTF
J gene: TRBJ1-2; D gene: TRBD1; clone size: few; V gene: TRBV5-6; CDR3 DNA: TGTGCCAGCAGCCCCCTCGGACAGGGCGAGCATGGCTACACCTTC; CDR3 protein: CASSPLGQGEHGYTF
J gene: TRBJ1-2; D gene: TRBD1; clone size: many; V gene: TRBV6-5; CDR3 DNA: TGTGCCAGCAGTTACTCGACAGGGCATGGCTTAGGCTACACCTTC; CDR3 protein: CASSYSTGHGLGYTF
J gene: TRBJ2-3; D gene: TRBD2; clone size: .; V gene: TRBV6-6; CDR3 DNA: TGTGCCAGCGGAGCGGGGGGGCCCGATACGCAGTATTTT; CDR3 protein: CASGAGGPDTQYF